The subject of this entry is one TCR beta chain. Using immunoSEQ multiplex PCR, the repertoire was profiled, and TCRdb retains in-frame clones only, with some absent. The table has about 260,000 clones, approximately 86% seen once. These data are taken from a study of blood T cell repertoires in COVID-19. The sequenced sample was peripheral blood. The source is a woman in her sixties or seventies with COVID-19, enrolled during active disease.

The CDR3 sequence: CASSVAGGATDTQYF. CDR3 DNA sequence: TGTGCCAGCAGCGTAGCGGGAGGGGCCACAGATACGCAGTATTTT. The chain employs TRBV9 and TRBJ2-3; 8 nucleotides line up with TRBD2. Germline CDR1 SGDLS, CDR2 YYNGEE. The J segment lost 2 bases and the V segment lost 0 bases, leaving 2 bases of the junction unmatched. This CDR3 comprises 15 residues.